These 29 T cell receptor beta chains were sequenced from one sample in a study of T cell responses to AZD1222 COVID-19 vaccine. This table comes from immunoSEQ multiplex PCR, and its TCRdb copy is limited to in-frame clones, with some not included. In the table there are over 100,000 clones, just over 85% of which are singletons. The material was peripheral blood, obtained on day 0 of AZD1222 vaccination. The receptors were sampled from an adult in good health.

This sequence joins TRBV10-3 and TRBJ1-2; TRBD1 matches 9 bases. Trimming took 7 bases from V and 3 from J; bases not matched to a gene: 6. There are 14 residues in the CDR3. Germline V lookup: CDR1 ENHRY, CDR2 SYGVKD. This CDR3 reads CAIKRQGVDYGYTF. For the CDR3, the DNA is TGTGCCATCAAAAGACAGGGGGTCGACTATGGCTACACCTTC.

There are a few counts of this clone. V usage is TRBV10-1 and J usage is TRBJ2-1; a weak D match, TRBD1 (6 bases). Trimming removed 5 bases at V and 8 bases at J, with 19 bases between. This CDR3 is built from 15 residues. In germline, CDR1 is WNHNN, CDR2 SYGVQD (reference sequence). The CDR3 sequence is CASSQSRGAVDEQFF. The CDR3 DNA follows: TGCGCCAGCAGTCAGAGCAGGGGCGCGGTCGATGAGCAGTTCTTC.

The chain uses TRBV5-6 and TRBJ1-2, with 7 bases fitting TRBD1. The CDR3 consists of 15 residues. The germline CDR1 and CDR2 sequences are SGHDT and YYEEEE. Trimming at V came to 1 base and at J to 6 bases, leaving 9 bases not matched to a gene. In DNA, the CDR3 is TGTGCCAGCAGCTTGAGGGGGCATCCCACCGATGGCTACACCTTC. Translation gives CASSLRGHPTDGYTF.

The chain combines TRBV28 with TRBJ2-4; TRBD1 aligns across 9 bases. CDR3 length: 15 residues. From germline, CDR1 is MDHEN and CDR2 SYDVKM. The J segment lost 7 bases and the V segment lost 6 bases, leaving 10 bases of the junction unmatched. The DNA of the CDR3 is TGTGCCAGCAGCCCGGGACAGGGAGGAAGGAACATTCAGTACTTC. Translation: CASSPGQGGRNIQYF.

The DNA of the CDR3 is TGTGCCAGCAGCTTAGCGTCGGCAAGGAGTGAAAAACTGTTTTTT. Residues: CASSLASARSEKLFF. The J gene is TRBJ1-4, the V gene TRBV7-2; no reliable D call. CDR3 length: 15 residues. The V gene lost 0 bases and the J gene lost 7 bases, with 12 bases spanning the gap. Germline V gives CDR1 SGHTA, CDR2 FQGNSA.

This clone came up once. The CDR3 sequence: CASSARGLATNEQFF. For the CDR3, the DNA is TGTGCCAGCAGCGCCCGGGGACTAGCAACGAATGAGCAGTTCTTC. The rearrangement uses TRBV7-2 and TRBJ2-1, with 9 bases lining up with TRBD2. The CDR3 covers 15 residues. Losses at the gene ends were 5 bases for V and 7 bases for J; bases not matched to a gene: 9. CDR1 and CDR2 (germline): SGHTA, FQGNSA.

This chain links TRBV6-5 with TRBJ1-1, with TRBD1 identical over 7 bases. Germline CDR1 is MNHEY and CDR2 is SVGAGI. The V segment lost 6 bases and the J segment 4 bases; nucleotides outside the gene matches: 5. This CDR3 region has 13 residues. DNA for the CDR3: TGTGCCAGCAGGGTGGGACAGATCACTGAAGCTTTCTTT. This gives the protein CASRVGQITEAFF.

V is TRBV25-1 and J is TRBJ1-1; D uncertain. Germline CDR1 MGHDK, CDR2 SYGVNS. The ends were cut back, 4 bases at V and 3 bases at J, with 9 bases in the middle. The CDR3 has 13 residues. This chain's CDR3 is CASSVFSDTEAFF. The CDR3 DNA sequence: TGTGCCAGCAGTGTGTTCAGTGACACTGAAGCTTTCTTT.

The chain recombines TRBV7-9 with TRBJ2-7; D remains unclear. Germline V gives CDR1 SEHNR, CDR2 FQNEAQ (reference sequence). The V end was cut by 4 bases, the J end by 3 bases, with 13 bases between. The CDR3 consists of 14 residues. The CDR3 region has the DNA TGTGCCAGCAGCTATCAAGACTGGGGCTACGAGCAGTACTTC. It translates to CASSYQDWGYEQYF.

The gene calls are TRBV7-2 and TRBJ2-2; D is uncertain. CDR1 and CDR2 (germline): SGHTA, FQGNSA. This CDR3 is built from 14 residues. Between the trimmed V and J ends, which lost 3 bases and 5 bases, there was a span of 10 bases. CDR3 sequence: CASSFEEWTGELFF. The CDR3 nucleotides read TGTGCCAGCAGCTTTGAGGAGTGGACCGGGGAGCTGTTTTTT.

The chain recombines TRBV10-2 with TRBJ2-3; TRBD2 might be the D (5 bases). V lost 8 bases, J lost 2 bases, and 11 bases lay in between. Looked up from germline, CDR1 is WSHSY and CDR2 is SAAADI. The CDR3 sequence is 13 residues long. The CDR3 sequence is CASYSSPTDTQYF. Here the CDR3 DNA reads TGCGCCAGCTATTCTAGCCCCACAGATACGCAGTATTTT.

This sequence joins TRBV3-1 (or the pseudogene TRBV3-2) and TRBJ2-7; D is unclear. CDR1 and CDR2 (germline): LGHDT, YNNKEL (reference sequence). Trimming shortened V by 2 bases and J by 5 bases, and 7 bases separated the two germline ends. The length of the CDR3 is 12 residues. The CDR3 DNA follows: TGTGCCAGCAGCCAATTACGCCACGAGCAGTACTTC. The encoded protein is CASSQLRHEQYF.

The chain joins TRBV18 to TRBJ2-5, with D perhaps TRBD2 (5 bases). The CDR3 is 13 amino acids. Looked up from germline, CDR1 is KGHSH and CDR2 is LQKENI. Trimming cost V 3 bases and J 4 bases, with 9 bases left between them. CDR3 protein: CASSPSAGETQYF. CDR3 sequence (DNA): TGTGCCAGCTCACCCTCCGCGGGAGAGACCCAGTACTTC.

The CDR3 region is CAWKAAGNTIYF. The CDR3 nucleotides read TGTGCCTGGAAAGCAGCCGGAAACACCATATATTTT. V is TRBV30 and J is TRBJ1-3; D not certain. Per the germline V gene, CDR1 is GTSNPN and CDR2 is SVGIG (reference sequence). Trimming stripped 4 bases from V and 4 bases from J, with 8 bases between. This CDR3 is built from 12 residues.

This chain joins TRBV19 and TRBJ1-5, with no clear D. Germline V gene sequence: CDR1 LNHDA, CDR2 SQIVND (reference sequence). V was shortened by 8 bases and J by 0 bases, with 11 bases between the two germline ends. The CDR3 loop spans 14 amino acids. The CDR3 sequence: CASHPRYSNQPQHF. DNA of the CDR3: TGTGCCAGTCACCCGAGATATAGCAATCAGCCCCAGCATTTT.

There are a few counts of this clone. The V call is TRBV11-1, the J call TRBJ1-2; weak D call: TRBD1 (5 bases). Germline V lookup: CDR1 SGHAT, CDR2 FQDESV (reference sequence). This CDR3 spans 14 amino acids. The V end was cut by 5 bases, the J end by 8 bases, with 18 bases between. CDR3 coding DNA: TGTGCCAGCAGCCACCCGGGGCTAACGGGGGGCTACACCTTC. Amino acid sequence: CASSHPGLTGGYTF. The complete variable domain, with remaining parts taken from reference TRBV11-1 and TRBJ1-2, reads EAEVAQSPRYKITEKSQAVAFWCDPISGHATLYWYRQILGQGPELLVQFQDESVVDDSQLPKDRFSAERLKGVDSTLKIQPAELGDSAMYLCASSHPGLTGGYTFGSGTRLTVV.

The sample holds a few counts of this clone. The chain has TRBV2 and TRBJ2-2; D gene unclear. The CDR3 is 15 residues long. Germline V CDR1 and CDR2: SNHLY, FYNNEI. Trimming pared 7 bases from V and 1 base from J, leaving 13 bases between. The CDR3 region is CASNPSTGNTGELFF. CDR3 DNA: TGTGCCAGCAACCCAAGCACTGGGAACACCGGGGAGCTGTTTTTT.

This clone has a single count. This chain uses TRBV5-1 with TRBJ2-2; 8 bases fit TRBD2. Germline V lookup: CDR1 SGHRS, CDR2 YFSETQ. The CDR3 contains 17 residues. V lost 0 bases, J lost 4 bases, and 8 bases stayed unmatched. The CDR3 region is CASSLGPGTSGTGELFF. The DNA for the CDR3 is TGCGCCAGCAGCTTGGGCCCCGGGACTAGTGGCACCGGGGAGCTGTTTTTT.

CDR3 residues: CASSLPLRGRGSPLHF. The CDR3 region has the DNA TGTGCCAGCAGTCTTCCTCTAAGGGGGCGAGGTTCACCCCTCCACTTT. The chain carries TRBV27 and TRBJ1-6, with 7 bases identical to TRBD1. The CDR3 contains 16 residues. With V trimmed by 5 bases and J by 9 bases, 13 bases remained unmatched. Per germline, CDR1 MNHEY and CDR2 SMNVEV (reference sequence).

V gene TRBV7-2 combines with J gene TRBJ1-5; D not certain. The germline CDR1 and CDR2 sequences are SGHTA and FQGNSA. V lost 4 bases to trimming and J lost 0 bases, with 7 bases between them. CDR3 length: 14 amino acids. The CDR3 reads CASSSADSNQPQHF. The DNA for the CDR3 is TGTGCCAGCAGCTCCGCCGATAGCAATCAGCCCCAGCATTTT.

This clone was observed once. A much larger clone is a single base away; this may be a read error. The chain carries TRBV5-1 and TRBJ2-2; D uncertain. V was pared by 2 bases and J by 5 bases, with 4 bases between. Germline CDR1 SGHRS, CDR2 YFSETQ. The CDR3 runs 12 residues. CDR3 nucleotide sequence: TGCGCCAGCAGCTTAGAAACCGGGGAGCTGTTTTTT. Translating gives CASSLETGELFF.

J is TRBJ2-1 and V is TRBV19; D uncertain. Germline lookup yields CDR1 LNHDA and CDR2 SQIVND (reference sequence). V dropped 3 bases and J dropped 4 bases, with 7 bases sitting between them. CDR3 length: 13 residues. The CDR3 DNA reads as TGTGCCAGTAGTATCTTCGGGTACAATGAGCAGTTCTTC. Amino acid sequence: CASSIFGYNEQFF.

The chain carries TRBV18 and TRBJ2-1; D is perhaps TRBD2 (7 bases). The CDR3 covers 14 residues. Germline values: CDR1 KGHSH, CDR2 LQKENI. Trimming pared 3 bases from V and 8 bases from J, leaving 14 bases between. CDR3 bases: TGTGCCAGCTCACCGAGGGGGGGCATAGATGAGCAGTTCTTC. Its translation is CASSPRGGIDEQFF. Full variable domain (outside the CDR3, taken from reference TRBV18 and TRBJ2-1): NAGVMQNPRHLVRRRGQEARLRCSPMKGHSHVYWYRQLPEEGLKFMVYLQKENIIDESGMPKERFSAEFPKEGPSILRIQQVVRGDSAAYFCASSPRGGIDEQFFGPGTRLTVL.

V usage is TRBV28 and J usage is TRBJ1-3; 10 positions agree with TRBD1. Germline V gene lookup returns CDR1 MDHEN and CDR2 SYDVKM. The CDR3 extends over 15 amino acids. V was clipped by 5 bases and J by 6 bases; unmatched bases: 7. The CDR3 DNA sequence: TGTGCCAGCAGTACCTCCGGGACAGGGGTAAACACCATATATTTT. This codes for CASSTSGTGVNTIYF. The full variable domain, with the rest looked up from reference TRBV28 and TRBJ1-3, is DVKVTQSSRYLVKRTGEKVFLECVQDMDHENMFWYRQDPGLGLRLIYFSYDVKMKEKGDIPEGYSVSREKKERFSLILESASTNQTSMYLCASSTSGTGVNTIYFGEGSWLTVV.

This chain connects TRBV12-3 or TRBV12-4 to TRBJ1-1; D might be TRBD1 (5 bases). The CDR3 is 11 amino acids. The V and J ends lost 4 bases and 5 bases respectively, with 5 bases between them. CDR3 sequence: CASSSGTEAFF. The CDR3 nucleotides read TGTGCCAGCAGTTCAGGGACTGAAGCTTTCTTT.

This chain connects TRBV7-3 to TRBJ2-3, with a tentative D call TRBD2 (7 bases). CDR3 length equals 16 residues. Trimming took 8 bases from V and 1 from J, leaving 19 bases between them. Germline V gives CDR1 SGHTA, CDR2 FQGTGA. For the CDR3, the DNA is TGTGCCAGCTCCCGGCGCAAAGGGGGGGGCACAGATACGCAGTATTTT. It specifies CASSRRKGGGTDTQYF.

This sequence joins TRBV10-3 and TRBJ1-4; no clear D gene. V lost 6 bases, J lost 7 bases, and 12 bases lay in between. Germline V gene sequence: CDR1 ENHRY, CDR2 SYGVKD. CDR3 length: 13 residues. The CDR3 spells CAIRGERGEKLFF. DNA for the CDR3: TGTGCCATCAGAGGCGAGAGAGGTGAAAAACTGTTTTTT.

The chain recombines TRBV18 with TRBJ1-4; TRBD1 matches at 8 bases. CDR1 is KGHSH and CDR2 is LQKENI in the germline V gene. The junction had 7 bases not matched to a gene; V was cut back by 3 bases and J by 7 bases. The CDR3 contains 15 residues. The CDR3 bases are TGTGCCAGCTCACCCTCCGGGACAGGTAGTGAAAAACTGTTTTTT. Translation gives CASSPSGTGSEKLFF.

The V and J genes are TRBV28 and TRBJ1-5, with TRBD1 as a possible D gene (6 bases). Germline CDR1 reads MDHEN; CDR2 reads SYDVKM. Trimming took 6 bases from V and 0 from J, leaving 9 bases between them. This CDR3 is built from 14 residues. The CDR3 DNA sequence: TGTGCCAGCAGGCAGGGGTATAGCAATCAGCCCCAGCATTTT. Translating gives CASRQGYSNQPQHF.